The rows below give T cell receptor beta chains drawn from one sample of a study of T cell repertoires in cytomegalovirus infection. Their recognized antigens are unknown. TCRdb called the reads again in MiXCR, with one record for every CDR3 protein. Found here are hundreds of thousands of distinct CDR3 sequences, under 45% of them singletons; the top ten hold approximately 40%. The sample here was cultured PBMCs, taken from culture after CMV antigen stimulation. All receptors derive from a human donor in good health (CMV status not recorded). Some clones in this sample may be carry-over from other donors' samples. The CDR3 runs from the conserved cysteine through the conserved F or W. A D gene is named only where the DNA matches it firmly. Clone size, where shown, is once, few, many, or a class for clones that have expanded.

>few|TRBJ2-1|TRBV7-9|TRBD2
CASSLLAGVSEFF
TGTGCCAGCAGCTTACTAGCGGGAGTGTCGGAGTTCTTC
>NA|TRBJ1-1|TRBV4-3|TRBD1
CASSQHYRQGWTEAFF
TGCGCCAGCAGCCAACACTATAGACAGGGTTGGACTGAAGCTTTCTTT
>few|TRBJ2-2|TRBV7-6|TRBD2
CASSLLSGGASNTGELFF
TGTGCCAGCAGCTTGCTTAGCGGGGGGGCCTCGAACACCGGGGAGCTGTTTTTT
>NA|TRBJ2-7|TRBV4-2|NA
CASSQNGGEQYF
TGTGCCAGCAGCCAAAATGGAGGGGAGCAGTACTTC
>NA|TRBJ1-2|TRBV6-1|NA
CASSELSNYGYTF
TGTGCCAGCAGTGAATTGTCGAACTATGGCTACACCTTC
>few|TRBJ2-7|TRBV6-2/TRBV6-3|NA
CASSSPGRTSYEQYF
TGTGCCAGCAGTTCTCCGGGCCGAACTTCCTACGAGCAGTACTTC
>NA|TRBJ2-7|TRBV20-1|NA
CSVVKSGSYEQYF
TGCAGCGTGGTGAAAAGCGGGTCCTACGAGCAGTACTTC
>many|TRBJ1-1|TRBV6-5|NA
CASSYMQGGVNTEAFF
TGTGCCAGCAGTTACATGCAGGGTGGGGTGAACACTGAAGCTTTCTTT
>NA|TRBJ2-3|TRBV6-1|NA
CASSPLALGPTDTQYF
TGTGCCAGCAGTCCTCTAGCGTTGGGTCCAACAGATACGCAGTATTTT
>NA|TRBJ2-1|TRBV7-2|NA
CASSLAAGVYWFF
TGTGCCAGCAGCTTAGCGGCAGGGGTATACTGGTTCTTC
>many|TRBJ2-1|TRBV7-2|NA
CASSIGPAVENEQFF
TGTGCCAGCAGCATCGGACCAGCGGTGGAAAATGAGCAGTTCTTC
>few|TRBJ1-2|TRBV20-1|NA
CSARSDRIDGYTF
TGCAGTGCTAGATCTGACAGGATCGATGGCTACACCTTC
>NA|TRBJ1-4|TRBV11-2|NA
CASSLVQPDSGRTNEKLFF
TGTGCCAGCAGCTTAGTGCAACCCGACAGTGGGAGGACTAATGAAAAACTGTTTTTT
>many|TRBJ1-3|TRBV7-2|NA
CASSGHGGDTIYF
TGTGCCAGCAGCGGACATGGTGGCGACACCATATATTTT
>few|TRBJ2-5|TRBV7-9|NA
CASSGSLKETQYF
TGTGCCAGCAGTGGTAGTTTGAAGGAGACCCAGTACTTC